This T cell receptor (beta chain) derives from a study of monozygotic twins with inflammatory bowel disease. Reprocessing the 5' RACE reads, TCRdb reports a single entry for every CDR3 protein and omits DNA. The record lists approximately 330,000 distinct CDR3 sequences, of which the ten most abundant hold under 2.5%. The specimen was blood. The receptor was derived from a human donor with ulcerative colitis or Crohn's disease, or a healthy co-twin of an affected twin (not recorded which).

The CDR3: CASSQQARGDTEAFF. The genes are TRBV4-3 and TRBJ1-1; TCRdb names TRBD1, which stays unverified in the absence of DNA. Germline CDR1 is LGHNA and CDR2 is YSLEER. The CDR3 runs to 15 residues.